The source of this TCR beta chain is a study of Ad26.COV2.S vaccination and SARS-CoV-2 variants. Study context: This donor came from the COV1001 trial of Ad26.COV2.S. Points from the study as a whole: Total T cell responses may have been underestimated by the TCR breadth and depth analyses.

Libraries were prepared by immunoSEQ multiplex PCR; TCRdb keeps only in-frame clonotypes and omits some of them. The sample records roughly 300,000 clones, less than 90% being singletons. Comment on this clone: The antigen remains unidentified.

Treatment defined: roughly 18 received Ad26.COV2.S at low or high dose, single or two shots; 5 received placebo; per-sample allocation not given. Material that was analyzed had been drawn on day 63 after the first vaccine or placebo injection. The vaccine antigen was prefusion-stabilized Wuhan SARS-CoV-2 spike. This CDR3 region has 16 residues. Trimming took off 0 bases at V and 5 bases at J, with 17 bases between the two ends. The germline gives CDR1 SGHDT, CDR2 YYEEEE. This sample comprised peripheral blood, obtained in a trial of Ad26.COV2.S vaccine versus placebo. This rearrangement joins TRBV5-6 to TRBJ2-5; D is unclear. The clonotype comes from a person between 18 and 59 years old who received the Ad26.COV2.S COVID-19 vaccine or a placebo. The DNA of the CDR3 is TGTGCCAGCAGCTTGGCTGCCGGCCTGGGTGGGGAGACCCAGTACTTC. Residues: CASSLAAGLGGETQYF.